This T cell receptor beta chain was retrieved from a study of beta chain features in type 1 diabetes. This clone showed up just a few times. Antigen specificity is unknown. Between the trimmed V and J ends, which lost 4 bases and 0 bases, there was a span of 6 bases. The CDR3 length is 13 residues. Looked up from germline, CDR1 is SGHVS and CDR2 is FQNEAQ. General study points: Within patients, naive, central memory and Treg TCRB repertoires seemed more similar than within healthy donors. PCR could preferentially amplify shorter templates, alike in patients and controls. The analysis here could not establish whether HLA type shapes TCRB rearrangement.

The isolated RNA, all of it, was reverse transcribed, so expressed TCRB transcripts were what got sequenced. Produced via immunoSEQ multiplex PCR; TCRdb's table is partial and in-frame only. The sample has over 40,000 clones, 51% seen once. The gene calls are TRBV7-8 and TRBJ2-5, with TRBD1 as a possible D gene (6 bases). Sequenced input: Tregs from blood. The source is a woman under 30 in good health. CDR3 DNA: TGTGCCAGCAGCTGGACAGACCAAGAGACCCAGTACTTC. Translation: CASSWTDQETQYF.